These T cell receptor beta chains were read from a single sample in a study of blood T cell repertoires in COVID-19. Sequencing was performed with immunoSEQ multiplex PCR; in TCRdb, only in-frame clones are kept and a portion is missing. The sample has about 270,000 clones, approximately 88% seen once; the top ten hold over 1%. Sequences were obtained from PBMCs or T cells enriched from blood (not recorded which). The receptors here all came from a woman aged 40 to 49 with acute COVID-19. Each CDR3 is given with its conserved first and last residue. D genes are given only for firm matches. Part of the rows lack a size; the others show once, few, many or a class for expanded clones.

TRBJ1-2 | . | TRBV19 | TRBD1 | CASTGGFWYGYTF | TGTGCCAGCACAGGGGGCTTTTGGTATGGCTACACCTTC
TRBJ2-7 | . | TRBV9 | TRBD2 | CASSVGNSGSHDEQYF | TGTGCCAGCAGCGTAGGTAATAGCGGGTCCCACGACGAGCAGTACTTC
TRBJ2-1 | . | TRBV2 | . | CASNLAEGGEQFF | TGTGCCAGCAACCTAGCGGAGGGGGGTGAGCAGTTCTTC
TRBJ1-4 | . | TRBV7-9 | . | CASSSQVDEKLFF | TGTGCCAGCAGCTCCCAGGTCGATGAAAAACTGTTTTTT
TRBJ2-1 | . | TRBV10-3 | TRBD2 | CAISLTSGSSYNEQFF | TGTGCCATCAGCCTCACTAGCGGGAGCTCCTACAATGAGCAGTTCTTC
TRBJ1-4 | . | TRBV7-9 | . | CASSMVPPTANEKLFF | TGTGCCAGCAGCATGGTCCCTCCCACAGCTAATGAAAAACTGTTTTTT
TRBJ1-5 | . | TRBV18 | TRBD1 | CASSPEGQALMGQPQHF | TGTGCCAGCTCACCTGAAGGACAGGCCTTGATGGGGCAGCCCCAGCATTTT
TRBJ2-2 | . | TRBV5-4 | TRBD2 | CASSLVKTSGTGELFF | TGTGCCAGCAGCTTGGTTAAGACTAGCGGTACCGGGGAGCTGTTTTTT
TRBJ2-1 | . | TRBV21-1 | . | CASSKWGSSGRRANEQFF | TGTGCCAGCAGCAAATGGGGTAGTAGCGGGAGACGGGCTAATGAGCAGTTCTTC
TRBJ1-3 | . | TRBV24-1 | . | CATSGAAGNTIYF | TGTGCCACCAGTGGCGCGGCTGGAAACACCATATATTTT
TRBJ1-5 | once | TRBV11-2 | TRBD1 | CASSLDRGGRNQPQHF | TGTGCCAGCAGCTTGGACAGGGGAGGTCGAAATCAGCCCCAGCATTTT
TRBJ2-6 | . | TRBV7-2 | TRBD1 | CASRPGQGSPGANVLTF | TGTGCCAGCAGGCCGGGACAGGGGTCCCCTGGGGCCAACGTCCTGACTTTC
TRBJ1-1 | . | TRBV6-2/TRBV6-3 | . | CASSYSSTGTTEAFF | TGTGCCAGCAGTTACTCGAGCACAGGGACAACTGAAGCTTTCTTT
TRBJ1-2 | . | TRBV3-1/TRBV3-2 | TRBD1 | CASSPPGQGSRGYGYTF | TGTGCCAGCAGCCCCCCGGGACAGGGGAGCCGTGGCTATGGCTACACCTTC
TRBJ1-5 | . | TRBV5-6 | . | CASSFGWAGSNQPQHF | TGTGCCAGCAGTTTTGGGTGGGCGGGTAGCAATCAGCCCCAGCATTTT